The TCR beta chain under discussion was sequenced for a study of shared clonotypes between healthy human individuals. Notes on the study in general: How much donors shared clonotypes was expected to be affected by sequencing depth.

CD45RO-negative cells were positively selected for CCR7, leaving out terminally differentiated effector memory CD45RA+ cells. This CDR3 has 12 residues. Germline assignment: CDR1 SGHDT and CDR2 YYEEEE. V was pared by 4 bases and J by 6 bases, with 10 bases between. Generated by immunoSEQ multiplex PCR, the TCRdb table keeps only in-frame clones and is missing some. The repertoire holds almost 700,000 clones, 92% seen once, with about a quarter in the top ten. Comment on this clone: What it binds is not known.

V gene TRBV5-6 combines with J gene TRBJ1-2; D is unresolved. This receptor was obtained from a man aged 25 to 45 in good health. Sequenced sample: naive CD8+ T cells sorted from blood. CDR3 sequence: CASSLLAHGYTF. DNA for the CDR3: TGTGCCAGCAGCCTGCTCGCTCATGGCTACACCTTC.